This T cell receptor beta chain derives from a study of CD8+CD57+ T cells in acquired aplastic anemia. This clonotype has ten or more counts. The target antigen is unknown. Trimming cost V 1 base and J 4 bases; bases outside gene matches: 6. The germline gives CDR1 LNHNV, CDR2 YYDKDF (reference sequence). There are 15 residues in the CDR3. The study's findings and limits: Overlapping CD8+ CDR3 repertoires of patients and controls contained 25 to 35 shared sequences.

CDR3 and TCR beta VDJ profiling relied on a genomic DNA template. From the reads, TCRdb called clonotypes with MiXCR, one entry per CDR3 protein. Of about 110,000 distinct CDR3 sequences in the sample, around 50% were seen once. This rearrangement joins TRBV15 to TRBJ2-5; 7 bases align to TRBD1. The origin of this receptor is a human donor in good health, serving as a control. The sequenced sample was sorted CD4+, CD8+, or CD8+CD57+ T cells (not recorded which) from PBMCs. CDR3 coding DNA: TGTGCCACCAGCAGAGTGACAGGGAAGTTAGAGACCCAGTACTTC. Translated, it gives CATSRVTGKLETQYF.